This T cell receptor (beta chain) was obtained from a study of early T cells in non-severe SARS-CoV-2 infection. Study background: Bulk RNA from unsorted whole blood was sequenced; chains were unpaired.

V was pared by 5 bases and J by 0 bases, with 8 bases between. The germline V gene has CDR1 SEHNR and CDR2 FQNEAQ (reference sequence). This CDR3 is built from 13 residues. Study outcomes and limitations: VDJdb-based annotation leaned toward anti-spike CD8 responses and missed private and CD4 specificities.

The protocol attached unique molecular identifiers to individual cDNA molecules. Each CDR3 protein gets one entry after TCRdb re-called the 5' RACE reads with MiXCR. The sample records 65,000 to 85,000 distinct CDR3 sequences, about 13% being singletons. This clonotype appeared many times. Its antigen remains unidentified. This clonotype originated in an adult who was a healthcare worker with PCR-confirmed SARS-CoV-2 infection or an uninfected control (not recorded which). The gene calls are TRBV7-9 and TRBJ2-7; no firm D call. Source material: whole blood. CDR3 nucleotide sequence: TGTGCCAGCAGCCCCTGGAGCTCCTACGAGCAGTACTTC. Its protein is CASSPWSSYEQYF.